This T cell receptor (beta chain) is drawn from a study of siplizumab effects on memory and regulatory T cells. Study-level points and caveats: Siplizumab produced a significant reduction in alloreactive sequences that were traceable to unstimulated CD4+ memory cells. In siplizumab cultures, the suppressive function of proliferating Tregs remained unconfirmed.

TCRdb's table, derived via immunoSEQ multiplex PCR, lists solely in-frame clones and lacks some. The sample yields fewer than 130,000 clones, just under 95% seen once. The CDR3 runs to 14 residues. V was cut by 1 base and J by 5 bases, with 12 bases left in between. Germline V gene sequence: CDR1 SGHRS, CDR2 YFSETQ. This clone was seen only a few times. Its antigen is as yet unknown. This clonotype originated in a human donor in good health. The specimen was CD4+ T cells sorted from blood. V gene TRBV5-1 combines with J gene TRBJ1-1; weak D call: TRBD1 (6 bases). CDR3 loop: CASSLLTGQTEAFF. The CDR3 nucleotides are TGCGCCAGCAGCTTGTTGACAGGACAGACTGAAGCTTTCTTT.